The 19 T cell receptor beta chains in this list originate from one sample, sequenced in a study of cytomegalovirus exposure and HLA in healthy donors. Vbeta (60) and Jbeta (13) primers were used in the PCR. Sequencing used immunoSEQ multiplex PCR; TCRdb keeps in-frame clones, though not all of them. The data show 85,000 to 90,000 clones, 79% seen once. The material sequenced was PBMCs. Every receptor here comes from a man aged 25-45 years in good health and CMV-seronegative.

The chain combines TRBV6-5 with TRBJ1-1, with 7 bases lining up with TRBD1. J gave up 2 bases and V 6 bases, and 9 bases lay outside the gene matches. This CDR3 is 15 amino acids long. CDR1 and CDR2 (germline): MNHEY, SVGAGI. The CDR3 loop is CASSRQGFINTEAFF. CDR3 nucleotide sequence: TGTGCCAGCAGCCGACAGGGTTTTATAAACACTGAAGCTTTCTTT.

This clone was counted a single time. The chain employs TRBV23-1 and TRBJ1-4, with a weak D call TRBD1 (6 bases). TRBV23-1 is placed among ORFs of uncertain function. Deletions cut 0 bases from V and 2 bases from J, with 16 bases between. This CDR3 has 18 amino acids. In DNA form, the CDR3 reads TGCGCCAGCAGTCAATCGGACACAGGGTTTGGGACTAATGAAAAACTGTTTTTT. Translated: CASSQSDTGFGTNEKLFF.

This clone came up a few times. The gene calls are TRBV19 and TRBJ1-2, with a possible D match to TRBD1 (5 bases). The CDR3 sequence is 15 residues long. V lost 7 bases, J lost 1 base, and 16 bases lay in between. The V gene's germline CDR1 is LNHDA and CDR2 SQIVND (reference sequence). The CDR3 sequence: CASTAGGSFNYGYTF. CDR3 DNA: TGTGCCAGTACCGCCGGGGGATCTTTTAACTATGGCTACACCTTC.

The chain is built from TRBV7-9 and TRBJ1-6, with D tentatively TRBD1 (5 bases). V lost 0 bases and J 4 bases, leaving 7 bases between the germline ends. The CDR3 spans 15 residues. Per the germline V gene, CDR1 is SEHNR and CDR2 is FQNEAQ (reference sequence). As DNA, the CDR3 is TGTGCCAGCAGCTTAGCACAGGTTTATAATTCACCCCTCCACTTT. The encoded protein is CASSLAQVYNSPLHF.

The rearrangement links TRBV11-2 to TRBJ2-2; the D gene is possibly TRBD1 (6 bases). V was trimmed by 1 base and J by 5 bases, leaving 14 bases between them. Germline-derived CDR1 and CDR2 are SGHAT and FQNNGV. This CDR3 has 16 residues. The CDR3 is CASSLGTTGLTGELFF. The CDR3, as DNA: TGTGCCAGCAGCTTAGGAACTACAGGGTTGACCGGGGAGCTGTTTTTT. The whole variable domain, filled in from reference TRBV11-2 and TRBJ2-2, reads EAGVAQSPRYKIIEKRQSVAFWCNPISGHATLYWYQQILGQGPKLLIQFQNNGVVDDSQLPKDRFSAERLKGVDSTLKIQPAKLEDSAVYLCASSLGTTGLTGELFFGEGSRLTVL.

The chain couples TRBV14 to TRBJ1-1, with D perhaps TRBD1 (5 bases). Germline CDR1 and CDR2: SGHDN and FVKESK. This CDR3 comprises 15 residues. Between the trimmed V and J ends, which lost 3 bases and 4 bases, there was a span of 15 bases. CDR3: CASSHQGRGFTEAFF. CDR3 coding DNA: TGTGCCAGCAGCCACCAAGGTAGGGGTTTCACTGAAGCTTTCTTT. The full variable domain, in which reference TRBV14 and TRBJ1-1 provide the parts outside the CDR3, is EAGVTQFPSHSVIEKGQTVTLRCDPISGHDNLYWYRRVMGKEIKFLLHFVKESKQDESGMPNNRFLAERTGGTYSTLKVQPAELEDSGVYFCASSHQGRGFTEAFFGQGTRLTVV.

The chain couples TRBV6-4 to TRBJ2-3; 7 bases line up with TRBD1. Germline CDR1 is MRHNA and CDR2 is SNTAGT. J gave up 0 bases and V 6 bases, and 6 bases lay outside the gene matches. The CDR3 has 15 amino acids. The DNA for the CDR3 is TGTGCCAGCAGCGTTGGGGACAGCAGCACAGATACGCAGTATTTT. Encoded protein: CASSVGDSSTDTQYF.

The chain carries TRBV29-1 and TRBJ2-1; a weak D match, TRBD2 (6 bases). The germline gives CDR1 SQVTM, CDR2 ANQGSEA. The CDR3 is 15 amino acids. The V end lost 7 bases, the J end lost 8 bases, and 24 bases lay between the germline ends. The CDR3 is CSANGGRSAFDEQFF. The CDR3 coding sequence is TGCAGCGCTAACGGGGGACGCTCAGCCTTCGATGAGCAGTTCTTC.

V and J are TRBV5-1 and TRBJ1-2; perhaps TRBD1 as D (6 bases). Trimming took 0 bases from V and 2 from J, leaving 8 bases between them. CDR3 length: 14 residues. Germline V gene data show CDR1 as SGHRS and CDR2 as YFSETQ. CDR3 loop: CASSLDRENYGYTF. CDR3 DNA: TGCGCCAGCAGCTTGGACAGGGAGAACTATGGCTACACCTTC.

The rearrangement uses TRBV12-5 and TRBJ1-5, with 7 bases matching TRBD1. The CDR3 runs 18 residues. V shed 1 base and J 0 bases; nucleotides not matched to a gene: 9. Germline CDR1 reads LGHNT; CDR2 reads FRNRAP. The CDR3 loop is CASGLGTRTGYSNQPQHF. The CDR3 region has the DNA TGTGCTAGTGGTTTGGGCACAAGGACAGGTTATAGCAATCAGCCCCAGCATTTT. The full variable domain, in which reference TRBV12-5 and TRBJ1-5 provide the parts outside the CDR3, is DARVTQTPRHKVTEMGQEVTMRCQPILGHNTVFWYRQTMMQGLELLAYFRNRAPLDDSGMPKDRFSAEMPDATLATLKIQPSEPRDSAVYFCASGLGTRTGYSNQPQHFGDGTRLSIL.

V usage is TRBV19 and J usage is TRBJ1-1; D is unresolved. The CDR3 is 14 residues long. In germline, CDR1 is LNHDA, CDR2 SQIVND (reference sequence). Between the trimmed V and J ends, which lost 7 bases and 4 bases, there was a span of 16 bases. This CDR3 reads CASILDSLGTEAFF. Written as DNA, the CDR3 is TGTGCCAGTATTCTGGACTCCCTGGGCACTGAAGCTTTCTTT.

The chain is built from TRBV5-1 and TRBJ2-6, with TRBD1 matching 7 bases. CDR3 length: 18 residues. CDR1 is SGHRS and CDR2 is YFSETQ in the germline V gene. With 4 bases clipped from V and 4 bases from J, the junction kept 14 bases outside the gene matches. In nucleotides, the CDR3 is TGCGCCAGCAGCCCGCGCGTTAACAGGGGTCCGGGGGCCAACGTCCTGACTTTC. Residues: CASSPRVNRGPGANVLTF. The whole variable domain, remainder taken from reference TRBV5-1 and TRBJ2-6, is KAGVTQTPRYLIKTRGQQVTLSCSPISGHRSVSWYQQTPGQGLQFLFEYFSETQRNKGNFPGRFSGRQFSNSRSEMNVSTLELGDSALYLCASSPRVNRGPGANVLTFGAGSRLTVL.

The rearrangement uses TRBV5-1 and TRBJ2-7, with D unresolved. Trimming took off 3 bases at V and 5 bases at J, with 9 bases between the two ends. Germline V gene sequence: CDR1 SGHRS, CDR2 YFSETQ. The CDR3 length is 12 residues. The chain's CDR3 is CASSYRQDEQYF. CDR3 nucleotide sequence: TGCGCCAGCAGCTATAGACAAGACGAGCAGTACTTC.

The V call is TRBV4-1, the J call TRBJ1-5, with D possibly matching TRBD1 (5 bases). Germline V gene lookup returns CDR1 MGHRA and CDR2 YSYEKL. V dropped 1 base and J dropped 7 bases, with 17 bases sitting between them. The CDR3 has 16 amino acids. The CDR3 DNA reads as TGCGCCAGCAGCCAAGCCATGGGGGGGTTTGGGCAGCCCCAGCATTTT. Its translation: CASSQAMGGFGQPQHF.

This clone was recorded once. This chain links TRBV7-3 with TRBJ2-5; 9 nucleotides agree with TRBD2. Germline CDR1 and CDR2: SGHTA and FQGTGA. The CDR3 is made up of 15 amino acids. The junction had 7 bases not matched to a gene; V was cut back by 4 bases and J by 4 bases. The CDR3 region has the DNA TGTGCCAGCAGCTCGCGGGGGGGCCTGGTAGAGACCCAGTACTTC. Encoded protein: CASSSRGGLVETQYF.

This chain links TRBV10-3 with TRBJ1-2; TRBD1 might be the D (6 bases). Germline values: CDR1 ENHRY, CDR2 SYGVKD. With 7 bases removed from V and 6 bases from J, the gap between germline ends came to 9 bases. The CDR3 is 11 residues long. The CDR3 DNA reads as TGTGCCATCAAACAGGGAGATGGCTACACCTTC. Its protein is CAIKQGDGYTF.

The chain has TRBV28 and TRBJ2-1, with 9 bases identical to TRBD1. This CDR3 is 15 amino acids long. Trimming cost V 4 bases and J 4 bases; bases outside gene matches: 5. Germline CDR1 MDHEN, CDR2 SYDVKM. The CDR3 nucleotides read TGTGCCAGCAGTTGGGGGACAGGGCGATACAATGAGCAGTTCTTC. Its protein product is CASSWGTGRYNEQFF. Using reference TRBV28 and TRBJ2-1 for the parts outside the CDR3, the full variable domain is DVKVTQSSRYLVKRTGEKVFLECVQDMDHENMFWYRQDPGLGLRLIYFSYDVKMKEKGDIPEGYSVSREKKERFSLILESASTNQTSMYLCASSWGTGRYNEQFFGPGTRLTVL.

Notes on this clone: Mismatch with germline at one junction end may stem from a read error. The gene calls are TRBV19 and TRBJ1-2, with a possible D match to TRBD1 (5 bases). In germline, CDR1 is LNHDA, CDR2 SQIVND (reference sequence). The CDR3 contains 12 residues. As DNA, the CDR3 is TGTGCCAGTAGGGGGCGCCCTTATGACTACACCTTC. It translates to CASRGRPYDYTF.

The chain is built from TRBV10-3 and TRBJ2-7; TRBD2 is a possible D gene (6 bases). The CDR3 length is 13 residues. V lost 2 bases and J lost 6, with 11 bases in between. Per the germline V gene, CDR1 is ENHRY and CDR2 is SYGVKD. The CDR3 region is CAISEPLRGEQYF. As DNA, the CDR3 is TGTGCCATCAGTGAGCCCTTGCGGGGCGAGCAGTACTTC.